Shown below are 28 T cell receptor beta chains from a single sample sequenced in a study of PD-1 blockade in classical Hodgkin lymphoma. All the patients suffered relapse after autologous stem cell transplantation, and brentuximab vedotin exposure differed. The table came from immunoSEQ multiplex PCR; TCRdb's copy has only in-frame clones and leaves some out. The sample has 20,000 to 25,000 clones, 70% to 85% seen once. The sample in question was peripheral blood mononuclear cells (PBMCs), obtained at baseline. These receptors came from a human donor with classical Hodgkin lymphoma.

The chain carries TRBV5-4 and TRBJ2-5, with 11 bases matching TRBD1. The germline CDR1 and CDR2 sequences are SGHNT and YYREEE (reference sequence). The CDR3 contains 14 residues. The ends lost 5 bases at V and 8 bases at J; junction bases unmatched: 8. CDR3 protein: CASSFWDRGTTQYF. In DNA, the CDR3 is TGTGCCAGCAGTTTCTGGGACAGGGGGACAACCCAGTACTTC.

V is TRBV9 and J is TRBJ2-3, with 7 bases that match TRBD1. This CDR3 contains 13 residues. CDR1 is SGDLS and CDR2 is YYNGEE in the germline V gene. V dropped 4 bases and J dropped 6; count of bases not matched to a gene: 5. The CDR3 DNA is TGTGCCAGCAGCATTAGGACAGGTGATACGCAGTATTTT. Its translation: CASSIRTGDTQYF.

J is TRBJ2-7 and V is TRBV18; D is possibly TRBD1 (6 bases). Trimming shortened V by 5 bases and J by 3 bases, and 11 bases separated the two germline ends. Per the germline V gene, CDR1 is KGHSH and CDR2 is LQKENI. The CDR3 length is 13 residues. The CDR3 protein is CASSLDRRYEQYF. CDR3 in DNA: TGTGCCAGCTCATTAGACAGGCGCTACGAGCAGTACTTC.

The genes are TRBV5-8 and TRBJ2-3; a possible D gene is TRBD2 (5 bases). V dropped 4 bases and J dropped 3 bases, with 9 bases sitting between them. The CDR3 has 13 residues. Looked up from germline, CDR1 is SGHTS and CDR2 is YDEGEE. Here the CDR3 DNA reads TGTGCCAGCAGCGGACTCACTACAGATACGCAGTATTTT. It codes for CASSGLTTDTQYF.

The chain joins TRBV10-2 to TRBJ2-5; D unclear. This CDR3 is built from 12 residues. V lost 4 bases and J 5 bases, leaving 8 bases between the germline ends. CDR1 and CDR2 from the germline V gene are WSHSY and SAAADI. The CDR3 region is CASSGIGETQYF. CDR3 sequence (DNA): TGCGCCAGCAGTGGGATAGGGGAGACCCAGTACTTC.

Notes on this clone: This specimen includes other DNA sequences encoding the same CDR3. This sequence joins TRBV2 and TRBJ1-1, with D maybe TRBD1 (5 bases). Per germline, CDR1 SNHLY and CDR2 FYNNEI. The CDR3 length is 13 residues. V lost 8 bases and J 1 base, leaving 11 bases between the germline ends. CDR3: CASGGERNTEAFF. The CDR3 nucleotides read TGTGCCAGCGGGGGGGAACGGAACACTGAAGCTTTCTTT.

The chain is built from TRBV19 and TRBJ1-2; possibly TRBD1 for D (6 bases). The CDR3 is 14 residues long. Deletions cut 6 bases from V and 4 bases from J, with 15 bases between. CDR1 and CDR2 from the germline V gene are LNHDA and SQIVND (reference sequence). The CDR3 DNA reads TGTGCCAGTAGCCCCGGGACAAGGGTCTATGGCTACACCTTC. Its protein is CASSPGTRVYGYTF.

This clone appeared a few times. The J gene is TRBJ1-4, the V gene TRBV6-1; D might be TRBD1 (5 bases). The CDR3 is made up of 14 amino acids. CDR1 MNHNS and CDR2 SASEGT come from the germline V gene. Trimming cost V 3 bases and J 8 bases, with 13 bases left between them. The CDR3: CASSDRRGDEKLFF. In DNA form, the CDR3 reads TGTGCCAGCAGTGATCGTAGGGGAGACGAAAAACTGTTTTTT.

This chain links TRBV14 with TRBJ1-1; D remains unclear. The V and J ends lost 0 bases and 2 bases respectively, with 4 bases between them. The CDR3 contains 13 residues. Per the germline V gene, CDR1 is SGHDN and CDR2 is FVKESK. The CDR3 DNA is TGTGCCAGCAGCCAAGAGTACAACACTGAAGCTTTCTTT. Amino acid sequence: CASSQEYNTEAFF.

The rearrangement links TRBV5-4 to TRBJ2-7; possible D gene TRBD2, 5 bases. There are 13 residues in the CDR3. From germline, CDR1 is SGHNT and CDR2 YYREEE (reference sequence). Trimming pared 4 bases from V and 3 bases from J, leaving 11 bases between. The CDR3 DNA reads TGTGCCAGCAGCGGTGGGAGCGGCTACGAGCAGTACTTC. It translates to CASSGGSGYEQYF.

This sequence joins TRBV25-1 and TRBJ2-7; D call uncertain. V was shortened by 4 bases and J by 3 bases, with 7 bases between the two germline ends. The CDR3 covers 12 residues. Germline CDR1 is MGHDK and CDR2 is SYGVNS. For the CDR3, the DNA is TGTGCCAGCAGTGGATCCTTCTACGAGCAGTACTTC. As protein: CASSGSFYEQYF.

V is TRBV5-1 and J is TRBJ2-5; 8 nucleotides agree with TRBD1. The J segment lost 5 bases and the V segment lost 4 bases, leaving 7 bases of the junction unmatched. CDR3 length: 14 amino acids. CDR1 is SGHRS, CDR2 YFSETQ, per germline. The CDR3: CASSTAGGAETQYF. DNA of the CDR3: TGCGCCAGCAGCACCGCAGGGGGCGCGGAGACCCAGTACTTC.

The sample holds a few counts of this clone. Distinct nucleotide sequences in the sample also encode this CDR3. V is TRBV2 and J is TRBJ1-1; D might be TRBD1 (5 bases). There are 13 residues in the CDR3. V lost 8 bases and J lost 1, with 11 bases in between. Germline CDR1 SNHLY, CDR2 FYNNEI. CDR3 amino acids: CASGGERNTEAFF. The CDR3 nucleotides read TGTGCCAGCGGGGGGGAAAGGAACACTGAAGCTTTCTTT.

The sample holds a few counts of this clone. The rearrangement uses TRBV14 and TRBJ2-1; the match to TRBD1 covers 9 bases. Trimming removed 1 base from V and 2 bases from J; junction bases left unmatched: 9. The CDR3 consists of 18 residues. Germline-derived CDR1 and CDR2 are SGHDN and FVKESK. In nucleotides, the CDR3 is TGTGCCAGCAGCCAAGCCTTAGGCGGGACAGGGACCTACAATGAGCAGTTCTTC. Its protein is CASSQALGGTGTYNEQFF.

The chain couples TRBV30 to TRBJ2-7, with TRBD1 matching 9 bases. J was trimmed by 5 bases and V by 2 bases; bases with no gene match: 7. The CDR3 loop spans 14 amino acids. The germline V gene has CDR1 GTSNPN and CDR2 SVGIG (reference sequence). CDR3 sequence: CAWSRGQGLHEQYF. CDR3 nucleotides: TGTGCCTGGAGTCGAGGACAGGGGCTTCACGAGCAGTACTTC.

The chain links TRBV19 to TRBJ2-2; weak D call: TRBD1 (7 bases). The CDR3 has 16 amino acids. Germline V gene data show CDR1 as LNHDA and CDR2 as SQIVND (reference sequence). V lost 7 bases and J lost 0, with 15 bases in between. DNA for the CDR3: TGTGCCAGTACCATTGGGGGGACAGCGAACACCGGGGAGCTGTTTTTT. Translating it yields CASTIGGTANTGELFF.

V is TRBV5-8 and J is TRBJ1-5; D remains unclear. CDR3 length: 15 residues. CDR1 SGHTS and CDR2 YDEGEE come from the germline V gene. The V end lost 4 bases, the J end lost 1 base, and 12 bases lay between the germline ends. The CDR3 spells CASSPRVMSNQPQHF. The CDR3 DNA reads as TGTGCCAGCAGCCCCCGGGTGATGAGCAATCAGCCCCAGCATTTT.

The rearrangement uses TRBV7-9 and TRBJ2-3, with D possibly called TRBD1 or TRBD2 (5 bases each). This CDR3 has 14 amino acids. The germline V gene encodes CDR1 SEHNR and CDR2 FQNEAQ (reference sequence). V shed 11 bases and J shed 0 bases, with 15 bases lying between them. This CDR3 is CAGVGRGSTDTQYF. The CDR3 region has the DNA TGTGCCGGGGTGGGACGGGGAAGCACAGATACGCAGTATTTT.

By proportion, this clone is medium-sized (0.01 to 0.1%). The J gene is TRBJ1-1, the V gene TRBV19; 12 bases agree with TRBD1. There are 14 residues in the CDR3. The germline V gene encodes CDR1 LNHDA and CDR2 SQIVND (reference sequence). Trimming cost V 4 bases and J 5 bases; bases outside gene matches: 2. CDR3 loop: CASSTGQGATEAFF. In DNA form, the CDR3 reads TGTGCCAGTAGTACGGGACAGGGGGCGACTGAAGCTTTCTTT.

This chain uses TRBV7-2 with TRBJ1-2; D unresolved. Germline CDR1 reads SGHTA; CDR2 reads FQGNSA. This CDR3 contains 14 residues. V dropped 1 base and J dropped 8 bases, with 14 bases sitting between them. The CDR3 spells CASSLGFDGVGYTF. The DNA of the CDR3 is TGTGCCAGCAGCTTAGGTTTTGACGGGGTGGGCTACACCTTC.

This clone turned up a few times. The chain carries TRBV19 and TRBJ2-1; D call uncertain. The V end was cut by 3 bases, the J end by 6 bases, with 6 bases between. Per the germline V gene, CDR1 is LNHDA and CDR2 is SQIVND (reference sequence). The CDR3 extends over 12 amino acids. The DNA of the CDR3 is TGTGCCAGTAGTATGGGTGGCAATGAGCAGTTCTTC. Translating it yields CASSMGGNEQFF.

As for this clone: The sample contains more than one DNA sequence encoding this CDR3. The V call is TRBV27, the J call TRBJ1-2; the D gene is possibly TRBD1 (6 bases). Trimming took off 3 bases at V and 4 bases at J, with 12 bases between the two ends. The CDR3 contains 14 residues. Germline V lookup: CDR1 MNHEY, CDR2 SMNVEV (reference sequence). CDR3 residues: CASSLTGGSYGYTF. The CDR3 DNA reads TGTGCCAGCAGTTTGACAGGTGGTTCCTATGGCTACACCTTC.

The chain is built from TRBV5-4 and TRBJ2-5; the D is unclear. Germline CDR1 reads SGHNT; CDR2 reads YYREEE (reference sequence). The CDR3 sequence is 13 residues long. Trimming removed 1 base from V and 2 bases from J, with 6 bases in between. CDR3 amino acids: CASSLRGQETQYF. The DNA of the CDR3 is TGTGCCAGCAGCTTGCGAGGACAAGAGACCCAGTACTTC.

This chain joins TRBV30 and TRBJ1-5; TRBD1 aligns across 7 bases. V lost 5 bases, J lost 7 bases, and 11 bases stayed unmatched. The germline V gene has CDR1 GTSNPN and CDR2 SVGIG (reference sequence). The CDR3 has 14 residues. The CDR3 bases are TGTGCCTGGGGCCGACAGGGTGGGGGACAGCCCCAGCATTTT. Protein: CAWGRQGGGQPQHF.

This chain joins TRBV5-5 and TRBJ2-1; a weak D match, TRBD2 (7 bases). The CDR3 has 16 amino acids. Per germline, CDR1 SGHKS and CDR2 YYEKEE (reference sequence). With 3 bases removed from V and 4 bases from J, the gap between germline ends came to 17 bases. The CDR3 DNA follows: TGTGCCAGCAGCTCAACATCGGCGGGGGCTTACAATGAGCAGTTCTTC. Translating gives CASSSTSAGAYNEQFF.

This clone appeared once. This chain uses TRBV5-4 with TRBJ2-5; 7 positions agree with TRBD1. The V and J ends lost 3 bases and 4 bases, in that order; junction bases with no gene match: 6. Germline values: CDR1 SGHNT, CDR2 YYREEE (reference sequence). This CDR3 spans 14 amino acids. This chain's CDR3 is CASSSWTGPETQYF. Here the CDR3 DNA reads TGTGCCAGCAGCTCATGGACAGGACCAGAGACCCAGTACTTC.

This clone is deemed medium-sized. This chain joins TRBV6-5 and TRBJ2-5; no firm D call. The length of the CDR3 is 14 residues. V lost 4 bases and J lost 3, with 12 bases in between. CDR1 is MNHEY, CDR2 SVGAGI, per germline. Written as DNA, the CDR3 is TGTGCCAGCAGTTCACAAAACAGTAAAGAGACCCAGTACTTC. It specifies CASSSQNSKETQYF.

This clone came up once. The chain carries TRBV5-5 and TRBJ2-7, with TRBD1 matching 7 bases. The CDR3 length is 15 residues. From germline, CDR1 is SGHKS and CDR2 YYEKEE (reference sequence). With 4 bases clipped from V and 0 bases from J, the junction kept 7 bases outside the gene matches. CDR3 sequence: CASSAQGHLSYEQYF. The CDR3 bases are TGTGCCAGCAGCGCACAGGGGCACCTCTCCTACGAGCAGTACTTC.